These 21 T cell receptor beta chains came from one sample sequenced in a study of CXCR3-negative and CXCR3-positive naive CD8 T cells. Broader study findings: Naive cells positive for CXCR3 carried more hydrophobic TRB CDR3s than CXCR3-negative ones.

No cognate antigen is known for these TCRs. UMI-labeled 5' RACE TRB cDNA libraries were prepared from the cells. TCRdb reprocessed the 5' RACE reads and stores each CDR3 protein as one record, lacking DNA. The repertoire table contains about 98,000 distinct CDR3 sequences. The material sequenced was naive CXCR3+ CD8+ T cells from blood. Subset defined: CD45RO-CCR7+CD27+CD95- naive CD8+ T cells expressing CXCR3 (TNR3+). These receptors all come from a human donor in good health. Some clones in this sample may be carry-over from other donors' samples.

This chain connects TRBV6-5 to TRBJ1-6; the TCRdb call, TRBD1, lacks DNA for checking. Germline V gene sequence: CDR1 MNHEY, CDR2 SVGAGI. There are 15 residues in the CDR3. CDR3 residues: CASSYSDRNNSPLHF.

The chain has TRBV7-9 and TRBJ2-5; the TRBD1 assignment by TCRdb is unverifiable without DNA. Germline CDR1 is SEHNR and CDR2 is FQNEAQ (reference sequence). The CDR3 covers 16 residues. CDR3: CASSPFSGTAQETQYF.

This chain connects TRBV20-1 to TRBJ2-5; the D call from TCRdb, TRBD2, cannot be confirmed without DNA. The germline CDR1 and CDR2 sequences are DFQATT and SNEGSKA (reference sequence). The CDR3 has 13 residues. The CDR3 reads CSARVRRVETQYF.

V usage is TRBV29-1 and J usage is TRBJ2-5. This CDR3 contains 12 residues. Germline V lookup: CDR1 SQVTM, CDR2 ANQGSEA. CDR3 loop: CSVEARQETQYF. Looking up the rest from reference TRBV29-1 and TRBJ2-5 gives the full variable domain: SAVISQKPSRDICQRGTSLTIQCQVDSQVTMMFWYRQQPGQSLTLIATANQGSEATYESGFVIDKFPISRPNLTFSTLTVSNMSPEDSSIYLCSVEARQETQYFGPGTRLLVL.

This chain joins TRBV13 and TRBJ2-1; TCRdb gives TRBD2 as the D gene, but with no DNA this cannot be confirmed. CDR1 PRHDT and CDR2 FYEKMQ come from the germline V gene (reference sequence). The CDR3 totals 15 residues. The CDR3 reads CASSLVVAGLNEQFF.

CDR3 sequence reads: CASSLTLGTDTQYF. V usage is TRBV7-2 and J usage is TRBJ2-3. The germline gives CDR1 SGHTA, CDR2 FQGNSA. This CDR3 has 14 residues. Using reference TRBV7-2 and TRBJ2-3 for the parts outside the CDR3, the full variable domain is GAGVSQSPSNKVTEKGKDVELRCDPISGHTALYWYRQSLGQGLEFLIYFQGNSAPDKSGLPSDRFSAERTGGSVSTLTIQRTQQEDSAVYLCASSLTLGTDTQYFGPGTRLTVL.

This chain uses TRBV7-6 with TRBJ2-7; TCRdb calls TRBD2, which cannot be checked without DNA. The V gene's germline CDR1 is SGHVS and CDR2 FNYEAQ. This CDR3 is built from 15 residues. The CDR3 sequence is CASSLYGRGTGEQYF.

The J gene is TRBJ2-5, the V gene TRBV29-1; there is no DNA to check the TCRdb D call of TRBD1. The CDR3 loop spans 16 amino acids. The germline gives CDR1 SQVTM, CDR2 ANQGSEA. The CDR3 sequence is CSVEVGGDRGQETQYF. The full variable domain, its missing parts supplied by reference TRBV29-1 and TRBJ2-5, is SAVISQKPSRDICQRGTSLTIQCQVDSQVTMMFWYRQQPGQSLTLIATANQGSEATYESGFVIDKFPISRPNLTFSTLTVSNMSPEDSSIYLCSVEVGGDRGQETQYFGPGTRLLVL.

The rearrangement links TRBV28 to TRBJ2-3; as DNA is missing, the TRBD1 call by TCRdb cannot be tested. Germline V gives CDR1 MDHEN, CDR2 SYDVKM. This CDR3 is 14 amino acids long. The CDR3 loop is CASSHGQGGDTQYF. Full variable domain (missing parts from reference TRBV28 and TRBJ2-3): DVKVTQSSRYLVKRTGEKVFLECVQDMDHENMFWYRQDPGLGLRLIYFSYDVKMKEKGDIPEGYSVSREKKERFSLILESASTNQTSMYLCASSHGQGGDTQYFGPGTRLTVL.

This sequence joins TRBV27 and TRBJ1-2; there is no DNA to check the TCRdb D call of TRBD1. Germline V CDR1 and CDR2: MNHEY, SMNVEV (reference sequence). The CDR3 is 13 amino acids. CDR3 sequence: CASRRGTGDGYTF.

The CDR3 loop is CSARDREPYEQYF. J is TRBJ2-7 and V is TRBV20-1; lacking DNA, the TRBD1 call made by TCRdb goes unchecked. CDR1 and CDR2 (germline): DFQATT, SNEGSKA (reference sequence). This CDR3 comprises 13 residues.

V is TRBV28 and J is TRBJ2-7; the D gene TCRdb calls, TRBD2, cannot be checked with no DNA. The length of the CDR3 is 16 residues. The germline V gene has CDR1 MDHEN and CDR2 SYDVKM. Here the CDR3 reads CASSPRGGRSSYEQYF.

The rearrangement links TRBV14 to TRBJ2-2; TCRdb proposes TRBD1, but this gene call is untestable without DNA. The CDR3 totals 15 residues. The germline CDR1 and CDR2 sequences are SGHDN and FVKESK. The CDR3: CASSQSRGNTGELFF.

The chain carries TRBV6-2 or TRBV6-3 and TRBJ2-1. The CDR3 spans 14 residues. CDR1 and CDR2 from the germline V gene are MNHEY and SVGEGT. CDR3 loop: CASSDGSIYNEQFF.

CDR3 amino acids: CASSRDLLADTQYF. V usage is TRBV19 and J usage is TRBJ2-3; with no DNA, the TCRdb D assignment of TRBD1 cannot be verified. From germline, CDR1 is LNHDA and CDR2 SQIVND (reference sequence). CDR3 length: 14 residues.

This chain connects TRBV29-1 to TRBJ1-2; TCRdb's D call of TRBD1 is untestable without DNA. There are 11 residues in the CDR3. The germline gives CDR1 SQVTM, CDR2 ANQGSEA. CDR3 in amino acids: CSFRDSYGYTF.

This chain connects TRBV19 to TRBJ2-5. This CDR3 contains 15 residues. Germline V CDR1 and CDR2: LNHDA, SQIVND (reference sequence). CDR3 protein: CASSMRWTSQETQYF.

V and J are TRBV7-3 and TRBJ2-3; with no DNA, the TCRdb D assignment of TRBD1 cannot be verified. The CDR3 spans 14 residues. Germline loops: CDR1 SGHTA, CDR2 FQGTGA. The CDR3 loop reads CASSFQGSTDTQYF.

The rearrangement uses TRBV4-3 and TRBJ2-1; lacking DNA, the TRBD2 call made by TCRdb goes unchecked. Germline values: CDR1 LGHNA, CDR2 YSLEER. The CDR3 is 15 residues long. The CDR3 loop reads CASSPIAGENNEQFF.

The chain uses TRBV7-2 and TRBJ2-1; TCRdb selects TRBD1, and the lack of DNA leaves this call unchecked. The CDR3 consists of 17 residues. The germline CDR1 and CDR2 sequences are SGHTA and FQGNSA. The chain's CDR3 is CASSRVGGAGSYNEQFF.

The chain recombines TRBV28 with TRBJ1-4. Germline values: CDR1 MDHEN, CDR2 SYDVKM. The CDR3 loop spans 17 amino acids. This chain's CDR3 is CASSLVVGITTNEKLFF.